What follows is one TCR beta chain and its context. Its antigen is unidentified. This sample was included in a study of radiotherapy plus CTLA-4 blockade in lung cancer. As for the study in general: There were objective responses in 18% of patients, and approximately 30% had disease control. Whole-study results and caveats: Blood TCR clones of tumor origin expanded after radiotherapy plus ipilimumab.

Generated by immunoSEQ multiplex PCR, the TCRdb table keeps only in-frame clones and is missing some. This sample has tens of thousands of clones; about 86% occur once, and the top ten carry about 22%. This CDR3 has 15 residues. The J segment lost 1 base and the V segment lost 4 bases, leaving 2 bases of the junction unmatched. The V gene's germline CDR1 is SEHNR and CDR2 FQNEAQ (reference sequence). The origin of this receptor is a human donor with non-small cell lung cancer whose response to radiotherapy plus ipilimumab could not be evaluated. The chain carries TRBV7-9 and TRBJ1-3; 9 bases map to TRBD1. The sample consisted of peripheral blood, taken from a patient treated with radiotherapy plus ipilimumab. The CDR3 here is CASSSGTGSGNTIYF. In DNA, the CDR3 is TGTGCCAGCAGCTCAGGGACAGGGTCTGGAAACACCATATATTTT.